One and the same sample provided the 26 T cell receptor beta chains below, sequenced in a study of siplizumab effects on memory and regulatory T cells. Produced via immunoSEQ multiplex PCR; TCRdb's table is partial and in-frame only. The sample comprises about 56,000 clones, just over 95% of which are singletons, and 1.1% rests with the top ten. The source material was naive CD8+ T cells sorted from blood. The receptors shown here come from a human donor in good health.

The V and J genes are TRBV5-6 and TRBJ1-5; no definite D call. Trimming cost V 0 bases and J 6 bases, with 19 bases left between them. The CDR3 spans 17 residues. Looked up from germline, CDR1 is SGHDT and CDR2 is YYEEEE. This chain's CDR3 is CASSLVVVLHDGQPQHF. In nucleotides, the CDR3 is TGTGCCAGCAGCTTGGTGGTAGTCTTACATGACGGTCAGCCCCAGCATTTT.

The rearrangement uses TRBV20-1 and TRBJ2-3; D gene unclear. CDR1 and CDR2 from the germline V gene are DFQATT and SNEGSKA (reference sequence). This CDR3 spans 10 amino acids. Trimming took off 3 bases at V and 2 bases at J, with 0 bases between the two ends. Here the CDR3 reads CSASTDTQYF. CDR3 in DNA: TGCAGTGCTAGCACAGATACGCAGTATTTT.

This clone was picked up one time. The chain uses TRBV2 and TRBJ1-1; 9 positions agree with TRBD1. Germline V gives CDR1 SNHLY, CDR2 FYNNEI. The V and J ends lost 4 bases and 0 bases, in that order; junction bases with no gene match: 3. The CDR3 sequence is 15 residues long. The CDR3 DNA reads TGTGCCAGCAGTGGGGGACAGGGAATGAACACTGAAGCTTTCTTT. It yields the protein CASSGGQGMNTEAFF.

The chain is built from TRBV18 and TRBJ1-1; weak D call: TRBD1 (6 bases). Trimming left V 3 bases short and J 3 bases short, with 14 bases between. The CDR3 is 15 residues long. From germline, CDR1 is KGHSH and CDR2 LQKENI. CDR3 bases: TGTGCCAGCTCACCCGACAGGCCGTGGTACACTGAAGCTTTCTTT. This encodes CASSPDRPWYTEAFF.

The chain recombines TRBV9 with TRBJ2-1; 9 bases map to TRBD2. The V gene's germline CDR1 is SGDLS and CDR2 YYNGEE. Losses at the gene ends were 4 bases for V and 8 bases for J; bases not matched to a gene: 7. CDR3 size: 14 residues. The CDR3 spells CASSLSGRGDEQFF. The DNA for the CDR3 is TGTGCCAGCAGCCTTAGCGGGAGAGGGGATGAGCAGTTCTTC.

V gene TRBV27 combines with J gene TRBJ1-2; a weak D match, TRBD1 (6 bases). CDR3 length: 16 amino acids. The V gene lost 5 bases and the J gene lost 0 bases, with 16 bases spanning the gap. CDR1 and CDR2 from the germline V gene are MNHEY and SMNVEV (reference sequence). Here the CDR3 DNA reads TGTGCCAGCAGTAGTCGGGAGGGGGGGGCTAACTATGGCTACACCTTC. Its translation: CASSSREGGANYGYTF.

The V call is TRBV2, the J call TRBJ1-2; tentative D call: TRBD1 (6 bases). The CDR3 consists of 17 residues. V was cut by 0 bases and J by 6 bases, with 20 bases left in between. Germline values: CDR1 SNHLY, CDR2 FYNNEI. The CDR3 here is CASSEAFGDRSRDGYTF. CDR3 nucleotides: TGTGCCAGCAGTGAAGCCTTTGGCGACAGGTCGAGAGATGGCTACACCTTC.

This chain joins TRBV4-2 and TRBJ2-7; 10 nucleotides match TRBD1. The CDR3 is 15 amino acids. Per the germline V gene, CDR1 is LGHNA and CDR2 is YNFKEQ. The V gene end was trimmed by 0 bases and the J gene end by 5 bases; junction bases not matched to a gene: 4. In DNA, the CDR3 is TGTGCCAGCAGCCAAGAAAGGGACAGGGGACACGAGCAGTACTTC. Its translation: CASSQERDRGHEQYF.

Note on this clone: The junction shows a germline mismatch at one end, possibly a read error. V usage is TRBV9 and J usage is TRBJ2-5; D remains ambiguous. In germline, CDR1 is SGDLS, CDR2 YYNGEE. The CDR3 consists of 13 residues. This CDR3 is CASSPGPPENQYF. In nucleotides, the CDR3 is TGTGCCAGCAGCCCCGGGCCGCCGGAGAACCAGTACTTC.

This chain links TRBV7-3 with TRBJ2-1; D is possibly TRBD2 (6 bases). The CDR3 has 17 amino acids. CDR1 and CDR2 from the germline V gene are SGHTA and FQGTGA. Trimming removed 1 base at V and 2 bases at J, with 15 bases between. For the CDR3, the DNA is TGTGCCAGCAGCTTAAAAGGCGGGGAGTCGGCCTACAATGAGCAGTTCTTC. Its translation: CASSLKGGESAYNEQFF.

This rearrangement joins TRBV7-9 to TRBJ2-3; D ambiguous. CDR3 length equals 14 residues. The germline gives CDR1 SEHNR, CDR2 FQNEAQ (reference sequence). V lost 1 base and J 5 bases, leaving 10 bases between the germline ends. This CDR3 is CASSLESGVDTQYF. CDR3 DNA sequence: TGTGCCAGCAGCTTAGAATCGGGTGTAGATACGCAGTATTTT. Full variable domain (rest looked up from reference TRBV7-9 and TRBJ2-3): DTGVSQNPRHKITKRGQNVTFRCDPISEHNRLYWYRQTLGQGPEFLTYFQNEAQLEKSRLLSDRFSAERPKGSFSTLEIQRTEQGDSAMYLCASSLESGVDTQYFGPGTRLTVL.

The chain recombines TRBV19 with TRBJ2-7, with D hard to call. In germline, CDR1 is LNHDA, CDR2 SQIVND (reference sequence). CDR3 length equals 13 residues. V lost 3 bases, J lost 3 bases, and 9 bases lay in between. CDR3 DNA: TGTGCCAGTAGTATGAATGGGTACTACGAGCAGTACTTC. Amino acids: CASSMNGYYEQYF.

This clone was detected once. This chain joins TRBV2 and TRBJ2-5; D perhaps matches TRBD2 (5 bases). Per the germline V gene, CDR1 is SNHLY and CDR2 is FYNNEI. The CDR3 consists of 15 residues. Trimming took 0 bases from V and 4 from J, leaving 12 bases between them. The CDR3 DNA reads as TGTGCCAGCAGTGAAGCGGGCAGCGAGGGAGAGACCCAGTACTTC. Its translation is CASSEAGSEGETQYF.

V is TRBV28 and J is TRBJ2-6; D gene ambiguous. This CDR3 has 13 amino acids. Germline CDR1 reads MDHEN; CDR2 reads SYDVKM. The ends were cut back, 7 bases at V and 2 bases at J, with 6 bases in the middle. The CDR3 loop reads CASNGPGANVLTF. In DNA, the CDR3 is TGTGCCAGCAATGGCCCTGGGGCCAACGTCCTGACTTTC.

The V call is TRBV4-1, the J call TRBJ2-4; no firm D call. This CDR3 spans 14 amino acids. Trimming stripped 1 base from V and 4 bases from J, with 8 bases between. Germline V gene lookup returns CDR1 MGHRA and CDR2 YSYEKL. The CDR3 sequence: CASSQGPGKNIQYF. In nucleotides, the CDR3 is TGCGCCAGCAGCCAAGGACCTGGTAAAAACATTCAGTACTTC.

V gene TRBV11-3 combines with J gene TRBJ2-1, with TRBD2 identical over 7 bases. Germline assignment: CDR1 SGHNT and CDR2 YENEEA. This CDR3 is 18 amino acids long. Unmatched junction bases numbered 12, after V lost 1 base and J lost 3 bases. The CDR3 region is CASSLALAEGSVYNEQFF. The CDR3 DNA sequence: TGTGCCAGCAGCTTAGCCCTAGCGGAGGGCTCGGTCTACAATGAGCAGTTCTTC.

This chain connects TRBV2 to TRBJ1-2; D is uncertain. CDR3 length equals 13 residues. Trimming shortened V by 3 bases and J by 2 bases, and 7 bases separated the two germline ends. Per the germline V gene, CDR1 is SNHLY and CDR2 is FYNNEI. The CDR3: CASSEVSNYGYTF. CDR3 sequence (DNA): TGTGCCAGCAGTGAGGTTTCCAACTATGGCTACACCTTC.

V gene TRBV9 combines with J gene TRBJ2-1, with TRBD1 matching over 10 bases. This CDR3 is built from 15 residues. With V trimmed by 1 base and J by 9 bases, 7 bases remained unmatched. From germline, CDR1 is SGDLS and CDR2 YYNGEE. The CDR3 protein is CASSVSGTGVGEQFF. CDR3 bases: TGTGCCAGCAGCGTATCCGGGACAGGGGTAGGTGAGCAGTTCTTC.

The DNA of the CDR3 is TGTGCCAGTAGTACCCCCTTTTTTAATCAGCCCCAGCATTTT. It encodes CASSTPFFNQPQHF. The chain links TRBV19 to TRBJ1-5; D is unresolved. CDR1 and CDR2 from the germline V gene are LNHDA and SQIVND (reference sequence). Trimming left V 4 bases short and J 4 bases short, with 11 bases between. This CDR3 has 14 residues.

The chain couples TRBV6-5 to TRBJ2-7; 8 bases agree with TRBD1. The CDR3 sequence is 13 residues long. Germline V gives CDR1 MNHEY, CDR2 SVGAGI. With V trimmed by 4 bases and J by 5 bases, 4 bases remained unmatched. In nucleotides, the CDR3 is TGTGCCAGCAGTTCCCCGACAGGGGACGAGCAGTACTTC. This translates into CASSSPTGDEQYF.

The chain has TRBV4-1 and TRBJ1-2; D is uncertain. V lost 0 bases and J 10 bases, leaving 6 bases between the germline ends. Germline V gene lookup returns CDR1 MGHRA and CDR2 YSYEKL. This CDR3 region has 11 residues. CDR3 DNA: TGCGCCAGCAGCCAAGATGCCACCTACACCTTC. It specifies CASSQDATYTF.

CDR3 DNA sequence: TGTGCCAGCAGCTCTCCCCCCCCGGATACGCAGTATTTT. Protein: CASSSPPPDTQYF. The chain combines TRBV7-2 with TRBJ2-3, with D unresolved. V lost 4 bases to trimming and J lost 6 bases, with 11 bases between them. From germline, CDR1 is SGHTA and CDR2 FQGNSA. The CDR3 contains 13 residues.

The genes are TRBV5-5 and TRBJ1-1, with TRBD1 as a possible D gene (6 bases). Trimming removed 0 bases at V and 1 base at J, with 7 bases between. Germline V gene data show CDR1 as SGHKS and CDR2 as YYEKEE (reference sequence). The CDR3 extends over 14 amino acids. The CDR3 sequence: CASSLEGGNTEAFF. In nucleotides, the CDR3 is TGTGCCAGCAGCTTGGAAGGGGGGAACACTGAAGCTTTCTTT. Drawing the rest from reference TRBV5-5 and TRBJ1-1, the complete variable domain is DAGVTQSPTHLIKTRGQQVTLRCSPISGHKSVSWYQQVLGQGPQFIFQYYEKEERGRGNFPDRFSARQFPNYSSELNVNALLLGDSALYLCASSLEGGNTEAFFGQGTRLTVV.

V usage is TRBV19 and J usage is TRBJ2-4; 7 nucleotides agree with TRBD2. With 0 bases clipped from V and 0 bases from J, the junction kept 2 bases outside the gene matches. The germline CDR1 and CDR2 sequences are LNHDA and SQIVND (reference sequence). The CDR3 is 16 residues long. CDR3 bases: TGTGCCAGTAGTATAGATGGGGGGGGAGCCAAAAACATTCAGTACTTC. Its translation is CASSIDGGGAKNIQYF.

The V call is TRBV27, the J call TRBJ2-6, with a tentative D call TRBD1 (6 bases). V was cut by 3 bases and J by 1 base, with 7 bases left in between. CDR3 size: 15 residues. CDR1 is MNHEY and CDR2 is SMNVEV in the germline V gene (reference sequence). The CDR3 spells CASSLDSSGANVLTF. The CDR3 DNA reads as TGTGCCAGCAGTTTGGACAGTTCTGGGGCCAACGTCCTGACTTTC.

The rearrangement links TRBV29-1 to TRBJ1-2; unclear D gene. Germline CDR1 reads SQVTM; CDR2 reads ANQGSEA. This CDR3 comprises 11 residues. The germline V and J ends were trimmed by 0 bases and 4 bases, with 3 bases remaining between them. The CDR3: CSVEDAYGYTF. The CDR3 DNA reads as TGCAGCGTTGAAGATGCCTATGGCTACACCTTC.